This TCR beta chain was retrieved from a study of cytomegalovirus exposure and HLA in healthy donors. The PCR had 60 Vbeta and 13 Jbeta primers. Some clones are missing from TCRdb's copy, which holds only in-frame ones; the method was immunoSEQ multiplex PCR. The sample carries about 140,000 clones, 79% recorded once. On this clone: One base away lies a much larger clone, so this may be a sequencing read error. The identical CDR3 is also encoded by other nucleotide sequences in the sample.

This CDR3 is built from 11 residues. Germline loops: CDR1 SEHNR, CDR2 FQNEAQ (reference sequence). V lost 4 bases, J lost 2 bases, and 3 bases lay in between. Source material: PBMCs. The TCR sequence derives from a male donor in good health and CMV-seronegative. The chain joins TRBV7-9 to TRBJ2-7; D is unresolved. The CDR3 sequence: CASSSTYEQYF. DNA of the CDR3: TGTGCCAGCAGCTCTACCTACGAGCAGTACTTC.